Presented here are 9 T cell receptor beta chains from one specimen sequenced in a study of T cells in Graves' hyperthyroidism and ophthalmopathy. RNA transcripts were the template for amplifying TCR beta CDR3 regions. The HTBI primer set served for first-round RT-PCR of the TCR CDR3. TCRdb fed the multiplex PCR reads into MiXCR, producing one record per CDR3 protein. The table has hundreds of thousands of distinct CDR3 sequences, over 12% seen once. Material: blood. Receptors originate from a woman aged 40 to 50 with Graves' ophthalmopathy.

The rearrangement joins TRBV28 to TRBJ2-7; 12 bases fit TRBD1. The CDR3 runs to 15 residues. The germline CDR1 and CDR2 sequences are MDHEN and SYDVKM. The ends lost 5 bases at V and 3 bases at J; junction bases unmatched: 5. CDR3 bases: TGTGCCAGCAGTCGCGGGACAGGGGGCTTCTACGAGCAGTACTTC. Amino acid sequence: CASSRGTGGFYEQYF.

In this sample, this clonotype turned up many times. The chain uses TRBV27 and TRBJ2-5; the D gene is possibly TRBD2 (6 bases). CDR1 is MNHEY, CDR2 SMNVEV, per germline (reference sequence). The CDR3 loop spans 12 amino acids. The germline V and J ends were trimmed by 11 bases and 5 bases, with 15 bases remaining between them. This CDR3 reads CAVGRGAETQYF. CDR3 sequence (DNA): TGTGCCGTCGGGCGGGGCGCGGAGACCCAGTACTTC.

This clonotype was seen repeatedly, ten times or more. The chain carries TRBV24-1 and TRBJ2-6; possible D gene TRBD1, 5 bases. The CDR3 loop spans 15 amino acids. Trimming pared 5 bases from V and 2 bases from J, leaving 9 bases between. In germline, CDR1 is KGHDR, CDR2 SFDVKD. This CDR3 is CATSASGTGANVLTF. In nucleotides, the CDR3 is TGTGCCACCAGTGCTTCAGGGACTGGGGCCAACGTCCTGACTTTC.

The chain combines TRBV5-6 with TRBJ2-7, with unresolved D. The CDR3 covers 18 residues. The ends were cut back, 3 bases at V and 4 bases at J, with 26 bases in the middle. The germline CDR1 and CDR2 sequences are SGHDT and YYEEEE. The CDR3 DNA follows: TGTGCCAGCAGCTCCCGATATTACACCCCATACTTCAGATACGAGCAGTACTTC. It translates to CASSSRYYTPYFRYEQYF.

Ten or more counts support this clonotype. This sequence joins TRBV12-3 or TRBV12-4 and TRBJ2-2; D possibly corresponds to TRBD2 (5 bases). This CDR3 contains 14 residues. V shed 7 bases and J shed 7 bases, with 16 bases lying between them. The CDR3 DNA reads TGTGCCAGCACGAGGATTTATGAGGGCGGGGAGCTGTTTTTT. Translated, it gives CASTRIYEGGELFF.

The chain uses TRBV20-1 and TRBJ2-7; TRBD2 aligns across 10 bases. The germline CDR1 and CDR2 sequences are DFQATT and SNEGSKA (reference sequence). The trim removed 0 bases at V and 4 bases at J, leaving 18 bases unmatched. There are 19 residues in the CDR3. The CDR3 DNA follows: TGCAGTGCTAGAGACTTACTGACTAGCGGGCGAACCGGGGGATACGAGCAGTACTTC. Residues: CSARDLLTSGRTGGYEQYF.

This clonotype was counted many times. The V and J genes are TRBV7-2 and TRBJ1-6; D not resolved. Germline V gives CDR1 SGHTA, CDR2 FQGNSA. V lost 1 base to trimming and J lost 8 bases, with 15 bases between them. The CDR3 has 16 residues. The CDR3 spells CASSLVYDLRDSPLHF. CDR3 nucleotide sequence: TGTGCCAGCAGCTTAGTTTACGACCTTAGGGATTCACCCCTCCACTTT.

This clonotype was observed many times. V usage is TRBV7-6 and J usage is TRBJ2-5; no definite D call. CDR1 is SGHVS and CDR2 is FNYEAQ in the germline V gene. Trimming pared 5 bases from V and 7 bases from J, leaving 11 bases between. The CDR3 loop spans 12 amino acids. CDR3 in amino acids: CASSAPLGTQYF. In DNA, the CDR3 is TGTGCCAGCAGCGCCCCCCTGGGGACCCAGTACTTC.

Many counts were recorded for this clonotype. The chain couples TRBV20-1 to TRBJ1-5; D unclear. Trimming took 6 bases from V and 0 from J, leaving 6 bases between them. The CDR3 consists of 12 residues. Per the germline V gene, CDR1 is DFQATT and CDR2 is SNEGSKA (reference sequence). The CDR3 DNA reads TGCAGTGCGACGGATAGCAATCAGCCCCAGCATTTT. It codes for CSATDSNQPQHF.